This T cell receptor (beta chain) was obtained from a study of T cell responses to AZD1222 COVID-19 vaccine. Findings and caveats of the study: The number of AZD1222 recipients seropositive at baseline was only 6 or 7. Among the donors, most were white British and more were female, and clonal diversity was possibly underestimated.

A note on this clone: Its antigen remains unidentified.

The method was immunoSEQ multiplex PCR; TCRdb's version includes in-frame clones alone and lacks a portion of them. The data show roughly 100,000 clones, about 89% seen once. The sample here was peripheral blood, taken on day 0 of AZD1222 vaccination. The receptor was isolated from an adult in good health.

The CDR3 region is CASGRTGNKMAFF. DNA for the CDR3: TGTGCCAGCGGGAGGACAGGGAATAAGATGGCTTTCTTT. The chain is built from TRBV6-5 and TRBJ1-1, with TRBD1 identical over 8 bases. The CDR3 loop spans 13 amino acids. V shed 8 bases and J 11 bases; nucleotides not matched to a gene: 13. Germline loops: CDR1 MNHEY, CDR2 SVGAGI.